This is a list of T cell receptor beta chains from one sample in a study of shared clonotypes between healthy human individuals. Measured with immunoSEQ multiplex PCR; TCRdb has only the in-frame clones, and not every one. Among around 450,000 clones, roughly three quarters were seen once, and the ten largest hold roughly 13%. Sequencing was carried out using PBMCs. The origin of the receptors is a woman aged 40 to 50 in good health. Some clones in this sample may be carry-over from other donors' samples. CDR3s leave out the opening cysteine and the closing phenylalanine or tryptophan. Only part of the rows carry a size: once, few, many, or a class if the clone is expanded.

v_call	clone_size	cdr3_aa
TRBV7-2	NA	ASGTVAGGYEQY
TRBV7-6	NA	ASKLAGGPSYEQY
TRBV7-3	many	ASSLGVTDTQY
TRBV30	NA	AWSVAEYNSPLH
TRBV7-2	NA	ASSLQVGGYGYT
TRBV29-1	NA	SVVIGTGGGTQY
TRBV11-3	NA	ASSLAWGTEAF
TRBV15	NA	ATSRMGGWSLNEQF
TRBV18	NA	ASSPNQGTNEKLF
TRBV28	NA	ASSYPTAQPQH
TRBV28	NA	ASRNSGSSFEQY
TRBV10-3	NA	AIKGGVAYNEQF
TRBV28	few	AGGDRGLEQPQH
TRBV5-8	NA	ASSLPGTSGTYEQY
TRBV27	few	ASSSQQGLDQPQH
TRBV5-1	NA	ASSLNPPGTENEKLF
TRBV11-3	NA	ASSLVAGVDTQY
TRBV28	once	ASSQGGALYEQY
TRBV2	NA	ASSLLRERYEQY
TRBV2	NA	ASSEYSQETQY
TRBV5-1	NA	ASSSRSLAGIDTQY
TRBV7-9	NA	ASSFWRGSGRSLNEQF
TRBV30	NA	AWKRASTEAF
TRBV6-4	NA	ASSDSRDGNTGELF
TRBV18	NA	ASSPESGSLRY
TRBV4-2	few	ASSQDSSDYNEQF
TRBV29-1	NA	SATARWASGGNEQF
TRBV4-3	NA	ASSQQTSGGLTDTQY